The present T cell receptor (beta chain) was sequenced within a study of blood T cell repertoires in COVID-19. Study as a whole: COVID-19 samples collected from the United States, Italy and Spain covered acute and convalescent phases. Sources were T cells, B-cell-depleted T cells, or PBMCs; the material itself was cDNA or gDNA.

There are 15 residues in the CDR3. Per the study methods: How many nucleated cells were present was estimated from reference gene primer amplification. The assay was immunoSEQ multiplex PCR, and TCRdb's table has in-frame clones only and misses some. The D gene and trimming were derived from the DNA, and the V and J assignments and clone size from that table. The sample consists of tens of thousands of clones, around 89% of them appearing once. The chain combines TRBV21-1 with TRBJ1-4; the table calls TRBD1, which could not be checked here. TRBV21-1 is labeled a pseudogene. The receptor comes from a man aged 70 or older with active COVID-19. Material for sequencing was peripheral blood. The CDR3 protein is CASSYDRGSPEKLFF. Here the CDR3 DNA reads TGTGCCAGCAGCTACGACAGGGGGTCGCCAGAAAAACTGTTTTTT.